This record concerns one TCR beta chain sequence. Its antigen is currently unknown. The method was immunoSEQ multiplex PCR; TCRdb's version includes in-frame clones alone and lacks a portion of them. This sample carries about 100,000 clones, about nine tenths of them seen once, and the ten largest clones take less than 0.85%. The data stem from a study of graft-versus-host responses after intestinal transplantation. Findings and limits, study-wide: In recipient marrow, GvH clones were found, and some appeared first in ileum or blood.

This CDR3 contains 11 residues. V lost 7 bases to trimming and J lost 0 bases, with 3 bases between them. CDR1 MNHEY and CDR2 SVGAGI come from the germline V gene. This chain joins TRBV6-5 and TRBJ1-1; no clear D gene. The sequencing used unstimulated CD4+ T cells sorted from spleen or lymph node cells, collected before transplant. The TCR sequence derives from a human donor who was the organ donor for an intestinal transplant. CDR3 DNA: TGTGCCAGCAAGGTGAACACTGAAGCTTTCTTT. It yields the protein CASKVNTEAFF.